Sample share makes the clone carrying this T cell receptor beta chain large. Its antigen is currently unknown. Sequencing of DNA taken from cultured CD4+ T cells relied on the Oncomine TCR Beta short-read assay. The source of extracted genomic DNA was cultured CD4+ T cells. TCRdb itself ran the PCR reads through MiXCR, one entry per CDR3 protein. The sample lists about 11,000 distinct CDR3 sequences; around three quarters were seen once. These data are taken from a study of vaccination and CD4 T cells after COVID-19. Study background: Six men and four women formed the convalescents, two being Hispanic. Diagnosis preceded the drawing of post-COVID samples by a median approximately 110 days (range 35 to 161). Study outcomes and limitations: 304 of 307 vaccine-specific clones from convalescent patients were spike mono-reactive.

Treatment: roughly 10-day PBMC culture with coronavirus spike peptide pools or control peptides (ViraFEST assay). Germline CDR1 MNHNS, CDR2 SASEGT. Trimming cost V 0 bases and J 7 bases, with 13 bases left between them. The CDR3 has 16 residues. Sequenced sample: CD4+ T cells from blood, cultured in vitro. The chain uses TRBV6-1 and TRBJ1-6; D perhaps matches TRBD1 (5 bases). This sequence originates from a human donor who had recovered from COVID-19. For the CDR3, the DNA is TGTGCCAGCAGTGAAGCAGGGGCCGCTCCAAATTCACCCCTCCACTTT. Encoded protein: CASSEAGAAPNSPLHF.